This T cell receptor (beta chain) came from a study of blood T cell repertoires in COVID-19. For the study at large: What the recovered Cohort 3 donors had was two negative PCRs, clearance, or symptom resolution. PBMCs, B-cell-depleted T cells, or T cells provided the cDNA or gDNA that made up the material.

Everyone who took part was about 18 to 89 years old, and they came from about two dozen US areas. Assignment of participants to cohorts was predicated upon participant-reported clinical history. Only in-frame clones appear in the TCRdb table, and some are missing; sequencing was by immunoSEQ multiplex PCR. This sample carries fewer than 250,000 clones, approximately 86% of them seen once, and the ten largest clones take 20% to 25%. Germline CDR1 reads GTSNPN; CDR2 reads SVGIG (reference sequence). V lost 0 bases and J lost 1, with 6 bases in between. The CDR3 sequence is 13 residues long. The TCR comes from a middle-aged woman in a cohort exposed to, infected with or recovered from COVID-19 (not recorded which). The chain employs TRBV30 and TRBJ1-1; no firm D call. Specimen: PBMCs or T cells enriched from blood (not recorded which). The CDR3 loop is CAWSVAKNTEAFF. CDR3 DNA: TGTGCCTGGAGTGTGGCCAAGAACACTGAAGCTTTCTTT.